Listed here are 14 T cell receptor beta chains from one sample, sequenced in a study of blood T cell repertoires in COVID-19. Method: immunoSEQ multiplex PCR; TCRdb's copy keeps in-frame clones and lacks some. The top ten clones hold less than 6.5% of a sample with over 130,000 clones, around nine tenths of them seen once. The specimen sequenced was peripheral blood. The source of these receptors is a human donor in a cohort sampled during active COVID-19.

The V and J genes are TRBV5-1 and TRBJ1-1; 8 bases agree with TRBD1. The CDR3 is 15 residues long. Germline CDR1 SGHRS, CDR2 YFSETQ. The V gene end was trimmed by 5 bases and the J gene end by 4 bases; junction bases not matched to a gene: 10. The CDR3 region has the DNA TGCGCCAGCAGGCCACAGGGGGGCCCCGGCACTGAAGCTTTCTTT. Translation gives CASRPQGGPGTEAFF.

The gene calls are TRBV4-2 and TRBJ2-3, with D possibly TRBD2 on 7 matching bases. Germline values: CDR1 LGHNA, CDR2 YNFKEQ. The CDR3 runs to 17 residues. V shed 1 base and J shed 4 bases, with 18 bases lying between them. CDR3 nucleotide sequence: TGTGCCAGCAGCCAAGTTCTTAGGGGGGGGCGTTCAGATACGCAGTATTTT. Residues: CASSQVLRGGRSDTQYF.

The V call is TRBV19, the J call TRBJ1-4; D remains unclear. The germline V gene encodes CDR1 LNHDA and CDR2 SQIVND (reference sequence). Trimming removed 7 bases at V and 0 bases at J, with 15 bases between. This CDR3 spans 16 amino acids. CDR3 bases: TGTGCCAGTATCGACTCCCGGGGAGCAACTAATGAAAAACTGTTTTTT. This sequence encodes CASIDSRGATNEKLFF.

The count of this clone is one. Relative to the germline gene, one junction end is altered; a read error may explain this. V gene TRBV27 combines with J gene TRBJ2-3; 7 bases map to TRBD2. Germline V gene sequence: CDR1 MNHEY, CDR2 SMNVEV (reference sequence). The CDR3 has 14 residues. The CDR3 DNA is TGTGCCAGCAGCCTCCAGCGGGGACCCAGGATGCACCATTTT. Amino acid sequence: CASSLQRGPRMHHF.

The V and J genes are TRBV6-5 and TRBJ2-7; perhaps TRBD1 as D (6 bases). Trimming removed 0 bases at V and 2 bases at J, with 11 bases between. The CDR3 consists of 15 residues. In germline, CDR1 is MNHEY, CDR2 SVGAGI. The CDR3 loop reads CASSYSPGETYEQYF. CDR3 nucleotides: TGTGCCAGCAGTTACTCGCCAGGGGAAACCTACGAGCAGTACTTC.

The CDR3 DNA reads TGCGCCACCGAACGACTAGCGGGATCCACAGATACGCAGTATTTT. This codes for CATERLAGSTDTQYF. The rearrangement joins TRBV10-2 to TRBJ2-3; TRBD2 aligns across 11 bases. V was clipped by 10 bases and J by 2 bases; unmatched bases: 8. The CDR3 is 15 residues long. The germline CDR1 and CDR2 sequences are WSHSY and SAAADI.

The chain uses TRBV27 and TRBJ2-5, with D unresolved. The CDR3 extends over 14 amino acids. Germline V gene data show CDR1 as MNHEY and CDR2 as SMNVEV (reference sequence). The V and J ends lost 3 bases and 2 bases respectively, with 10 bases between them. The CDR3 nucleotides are TGTGCCAGCAGTTTGCTTGACTCGCAAGAGACCCAGTACTTC. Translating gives CASSLLDSQETQYF.

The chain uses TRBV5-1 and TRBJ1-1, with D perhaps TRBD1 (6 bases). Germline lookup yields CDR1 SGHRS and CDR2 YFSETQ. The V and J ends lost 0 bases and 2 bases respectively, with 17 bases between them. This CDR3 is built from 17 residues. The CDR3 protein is CASSLGLDDRTNTEAFF. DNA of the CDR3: TGCGCCAGCAGCTTGGGCCTAGACGACAGGACTAACACTGAAGCTTTCTTT.

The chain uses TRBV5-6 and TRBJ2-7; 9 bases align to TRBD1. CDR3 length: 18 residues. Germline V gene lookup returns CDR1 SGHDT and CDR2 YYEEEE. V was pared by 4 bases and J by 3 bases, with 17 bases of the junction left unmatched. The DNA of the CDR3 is TGTGCCAGCAGCCCCCACCGGGACAGGGTTCGAGGATACTACGAGCAGTACTTC. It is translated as CASSPHRDRVRGYYEQYF.

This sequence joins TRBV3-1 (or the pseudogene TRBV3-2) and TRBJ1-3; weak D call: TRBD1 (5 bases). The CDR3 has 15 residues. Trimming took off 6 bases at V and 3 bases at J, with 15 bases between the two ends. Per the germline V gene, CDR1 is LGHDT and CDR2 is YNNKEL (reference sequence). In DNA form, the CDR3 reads TGTGCCAGCAGTCGCCAGGGTGCGTATGGAAACACCATATATTTT. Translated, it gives CASSRQGAYGNTIYF.

CDR3 loop: CASSPGKGDGDTQYF. CDR3 DNA: TGTGCCAGCAGCCCCGGGAAGGGGGATGGGGATACGCAGTATTTT. The chain combines TRBV11-2 with TRBJ2-3, with D possibly TRBD1 on 6 matching bases. V lost 5 bases and J 6 bases, leaving 18 bases between the germline ends. Germline-derived CDR1 and CDR2 are SGHAT and FQNNGV. The CDR3 has 15 residues.

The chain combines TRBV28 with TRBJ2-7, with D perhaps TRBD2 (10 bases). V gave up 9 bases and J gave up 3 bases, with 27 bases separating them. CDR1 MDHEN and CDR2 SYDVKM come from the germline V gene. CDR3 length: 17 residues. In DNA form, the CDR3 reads TGTGCCAGTAGCGGGACAGGGCCGACTAGCGGGTACTACGAGCAGTACTTC. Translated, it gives CASSGTGPTSGYYEQYF. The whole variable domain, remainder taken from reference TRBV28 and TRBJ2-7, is DVKVTQSSRYLVKRTGEKVFLECVQDMDHENMFWYRQDPGLGLRLIYFSYDVKMKEKGDIPEGYSVSREKKERFSLILESASTNQTSMYLCASSGTGPTSGYYEQYFGPGTRLTVT.

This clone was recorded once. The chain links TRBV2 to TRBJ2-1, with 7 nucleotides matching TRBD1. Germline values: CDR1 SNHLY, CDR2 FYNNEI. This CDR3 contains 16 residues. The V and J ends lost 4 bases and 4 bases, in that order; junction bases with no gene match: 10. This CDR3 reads CASSVETGPNYNEQFF. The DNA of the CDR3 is TGTGCCAGCAGTGTCGAGACAGGGCCCAATTACAATGAGCAGTTCTTC.

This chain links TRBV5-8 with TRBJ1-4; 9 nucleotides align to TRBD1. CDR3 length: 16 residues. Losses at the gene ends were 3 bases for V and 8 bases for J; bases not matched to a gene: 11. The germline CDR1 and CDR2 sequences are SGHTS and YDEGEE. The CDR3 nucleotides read TGTGCCAGCAGCTCGGGACAGGGAGATAGGCAAGAAAAACTGTTTTTT. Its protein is CASSSGQGDRQEKLFF.